A single TCR beta chain is shown here with its context. This clone was recorded a few times. Which antigen it targets is not known. No much larger clone is present one base from it, and per-base qualities are unavailable. This entry belongs to a study of blood T cell repertoires in COVID-19 (TCRdb year 2020). At the level of the whole study: Collaborator samples came from the United States, Italy and Spain and covered acute and convalescent phases of COVID-19. The prospective study material was composed of cDNA or gDNA derived from T cells, B-cell-depleted T cells, or PBMCs. Subjects who had been exposed to COVID-19, were actively infected with it, or had recovered from it provided the deeply sampled blood TCRbeta repertoires that made up the dataset. A freely available public database, intended as a resource for researchers studying the immune response to SARS-CoV-2, is where the repertoires were released. Samples were obtained from the ongoing ImmuneRACE study (first 160 participants) and from 1,254 subjects provided by 6 global collaborators. Nearly every sample came with metadata listing a de-identified subject ID, COVID-19 status, age in years and sex. Where available, HLA class I and class II types were taken from metadata supplied by the sample provider and were not determined by assay-based typing. The research as a whole found: How much clinical and demographic metadata was included differed by source and by participant, and the metadata was provided uncurated.

TCRbeta CDR3 regions were amplified from genomic DNA using the immunoSEQ Assay, a bias-controlled multiplex PCR. Turning to the authors' computational methods: Within the assay, amplification of reference gene primers was used to estimate how many nucleated cells each sample contained. To quantify the absolute abundance of each unique TCRbeta CDR3 rearrangement, sequence reads were collapsed and filtered. For each sample, productive Simpson clonality was calculated as the square root of Simpson's diversity index across productive rearrangements. As stored in TCRdb, this immuneACCESS dataset retains in-frame rearrangements with V and J assigned. A fraction of the clones does not appear; measured against another copy, unresolved V genes explain less than half of the discrepancy, and the remainder lacks a known reason. That table gives V, J and clone size, and the DNA gave D and trimming. The sample data list approximately 150,000 clones, and roughly 80% of these were observed just once. The ten largest clones take up under 5.5% of the sample.

The collaborating institutions used their own protocols to collect whole blood in K2EDTA tubes. For TCRbeta analysis, collaborators shipped samples as frozen whole blood, isolated PBMCs, or DNA extracted from either of those sample types. Trimming takes 4 bases off V and 1 base off J; junction bases not matched to a gene: 2. The CDR3 contains 14 residues, cysteine and phenylalanine counted. The entry retains the CDR3 DNA only, 42 bases that are in frame from base 1. The germline V gene specifies MRHNA as CDR1 and SNTAGT as CDR2. This clonotype was obtained from a human donor in a cohort sampled during active COVID-19. The rearrangement combines TRBV6-4 with TRBJ2-3, with 7 bases in between that match TRBD1. The sample consisted of peripheral blood. DNA sequence: TGTGCCAGCAGTGGAACAGGGGGCACAGATACGCAGTATTTT. Its protein is CASSGTGGTDTQYF.